The rows below give T cell receptor beta chains drawn from one sample of a study of STAT5B mutations in CD4+ large granular lymphocyte leukemia. Clones were sequenced by immunoSEQ multiplex PCR, and TCRdb holds only the in-frame ones, with some missing. The sample holds approximately 32,000 clones, less than 70% seen once. The sequenced sample consisted of CD4+ T cells from blood buffy coats. These receptors were taken from a human donor in good health. The CDR3 runs from the conserved cysteine through the conserved F or W. D genes are given only for firm matches. Size is stated for part of the rows, as once, few or many counts, or as a class when the clone is expanded.

V gene	J gene	clone size	D gene	CDR3 protein	CDR3 DNA
TRBV5-1	TRBJ2-5	.	TRBD2	CASSMTSARQETQYF	TGCGCCAGCAGCATGACTAGCGCCCGCCAAGAGACCCAGTACTTC
TRBV19	TRBJ1-1	few	.	CASSVDTDTEAFF	TGTGCCAGTAGTGTCGACACCGACACTGAAGCTTTCTTT
TRBV2	TRBJ2-2	once	.	CATSAAGTGTGELFF	TGTGCCACCTCTGCAGCAGGAACGGGCACCGGGGAGCTGTTTTTT
TRBV7-9	TRBJ2-5	few	.	CASRRDIQETQYF	TGTGCCAGCAGACGGGACATTCAAGAGACCCAGTACTTC
TRBV7-2	TRBJ2-3	.	.	CASSPMGVTDTQYF	TGTGCCAGCAGCCCGATGGGAGTCACAGATACGCAGTATTTT
TRBV7-8	TRBJ2-7	.	.	CASRGRAYEQYF	TGTGCCAGCAGAGGCAGGGCCTACGAGCAGTACTTC
TRBV6-5	TRBJ1-4	.	.	CASSYNGFNEKLFF	TGTGCCAGCAGTTACAATGGGTTTAATGAAAAACTGTTTTTT
TRBV4-1	TRBJ1-5	few	.	CASSLTIVRGNQPQHF	TGCGCCAGCAGCCTAACTATAGTGAGAGGAAATCAGCCCCAGCATTTT
TRBV9	TRBJ1-6	once	.	CASSVGGPAGYNSPLHF	TGTGCCAGCAGCGTAGGGGGGCCCGCGGGGTATAATTCACCCCTCCACTTT
TRBV7-2	TRBJ1-5	once	TRBD1	CASSWGQGAGQPQHF	TGTGCCAGCAGCTGGGGACAGGGCGCGGGACAGCCCCAGCATTTT
TRBV12-5	TRBJ2-5	.	TRBD1	CASGPRQGGWETQYF	TGTGCTAGTGGTCCCCGACAGGGGGGGTGGGAGACCCAGTACTTC
TRBV14	TRBJ1-1	.	TRBD1	CASRGQSDPRNTEAFF	TGTGCCAGCAGGGGACAGTCGGATCCCCGGAACACTGAAGCTTTCTTT
TRBV29-1	TRBJ2-3	.	.	CSVVVRASTDTQYF	TGCAGCGTTGTTGTCAGGGCGAGCACAGATACGCAGTATTTT
TRBV6-5	TRBJ2-7	.	TRBD1	CASSYTGQTYEQYF	TGTGCCAGCAGTTACACGGGACAGACCTACGAGCAGTACTTC
TRBV5-1	TRBJ2-5	.	.	CASSLGGPETQYF	TGCGCCAGCAGCTTGGGGGGGCCGGAGACCCAGTACTTC
TRBV10-3	TRBJ2-5	.	.	CATSDGTQETQYF	TGTGCCACTTCCGACGGGACTCAAGAGACCCAGTACTTC
TRBV7-2	TRBJ2-7	.	TRBD1	CASSLQGALYEQYF	TGTGCCAGCAGTTTACAGGGGGCTCTCTATGAGCAGTACTTC
TRBV9	TRBJ2-5	.	TRBD2	CASSRVSSGGVETQYF	TGTGCCAGCAGCCGCGTGTCTAGCGGGGGGGTAGAGACCCAGTACTTC
TRBV5-4	TRBJ1-6	.	.	CASSLAGGGNSPLHF	TGTGCCAGCAGCTTGGCCGGGGGAGGGAATTCACCCCTCCACTTT
TRBV25-1	TRBJ2-1	.	TRBD1	CASTLDRASYNEQFF	TGTGCCAGCACCTTGGACAGGGCCTCCTACAATGAGCAGTTCTTC
TRBV2	TRBJ2-1	.	TRBD1	CASSRQGSSYNEQFF	TGTGCCAGCAGTCGACAGGGTAGCTCCTACAATGAGCAGTTCTTC
TRBV2	TRBJ1-5	once	.	CASSEWGLSNQPQHF	TGTGCCAGCAGTGAGTGGGGCCTTAGCAATCAGCCCCAGCATTTT
TRBV7-2	TRBJ2-7	few	TRBD2	CASSLGLAGALYEQYF	TGTGCCAGCAGCTTAGGGCTAGCGGGGGCCCTATACGAGCAGTACTTC
TRBV2	TRBJ2-5	.	TRBD2	CAIGTSGVETQYF	TGTGCCATCGGGACTAGCGGGGTGGAGACCCAGTACTTC